Each of the 7 T cell receptor beta chains below was sequenced from the same sample in a study of T cells after yellow fever vaccination. MiXCR, run by TCRdb on the 5' RACE reads, gives a single entry per CDR3 protein. The sample contains a few hundred thousand distinct CDR3 sequences, about 3.5% of which appear only once. This specimen was PBMCs, taken 15 days after the yellow fever booster vaccination. The origin of the receptors is a young man who received the YFV17D yellow fever vaccine.

This clonotype appeared many times. The rearrangement links TRBV5-1 to TRBJ1-4, with no clear D. The germline gives CDR1 SGHRS, CDR2 YFSETQ. Between the trimmed V and J ends, which lost 4 bases and 8 bases, there was a span of 18 bases. This CDR3 is 15 amino acids long. The CDR3 bases are TGCGCCAGCAGCCACCGTGGTGGGGAGACAGAAAAACTGTTTTTT. Amino acids: CASSHRGGETEKLFF.

This clonotype was seen ten or more times. The rearrangement links TRBV20-1 to TRBJ1-1; no reliable D call. The germline V gene has CDR1 DFQATT and CDR2 SNEGSKA (reference sequence). Trimming cost V 1 base and J 7 bases, with 13 bases left between them. The CDR3 is 13 residues long. The CDR3 region is CSARGSHEYEAFF. In nucleotides, the CDR3 is TGCAGTGCTAGAGGCAGCCACGAGTATGAAGCTTTCTTT.

The rearrangement links TRBV2 to TRBJ2-7; no clear D gene. The CDR3 length is 12 residues. The germline V gene encodes CDR1 SNHLY and CDR2 FYNNEI. Deletions cut 4 bases from V and 6 bases from J, with 10 bases between. The chain's CDR3 is CASSVGGLEQYF. Here the CDR3 DNA reads TGTGCCAGCAGTGTGGGTGGGCTCGAGCAGTACTTC.

This clonotype occurred many times. This chain joins TRBV2 and TRBJ1-5, with TRBD1 as a possible D gene (6 bases). V was clipped by 7 bases and J by 1 base, with 14 bases between them. Per the germline V gene, CDR1 is SNHLY and CDR2 is FYNNEI. This CDR3 comprises 15 residues. This CDR3 is CASKKGVASNQPQHF. The CDR3 DNA sequence: TGTGCCAGCAAAAAGGGGGTGGCGAGCAATCAGCCCCAGCATTTT.

A remark on this clonotype: A read error is possible here, since a much larger clone lies one base away. J is TRBJ2-1 and V is TRBV5-1, with TRBD1 as a possible D gene (5 bases). CDR1 is SGHRS, CDR2 YFSETQ, per germline. The CDR3 length is 15 residues. The DNA for the CDR3 is TGCGCCAGCAGCATAGCAGGGTTCTCCTACAATGAGCATTTCTTC. This gives the protein CASSIAGFSYNEHFF.

This clonotype was counted many times. This chain joins TRBV20-1 and TRBJ2-3; weak D call: TRBD2 (7 bases). Germline V gene sequence: CDR1 DFQATT, CDR2 SNEGSKA (reference sequence). Trimming cost V 8 bases and J 3 bases, with 21 bases left between them. CDR3 length equals 15 residues. CDR3 nucleotides: TGCAGTACCCACCTTCGGGGGGCTAGTACAGATACGCAGTATTTT. Protein product: CSTHLRGASTDTQYF.

This clonotype was counted at least ten times. The chain employs TRBV4-1 and TRBJ1-2; TRBD1 is a possible D gene (6 bases). This CDR3 has 16 residues. The V gene lost 0 bases and the J gene lost 6 bases, with 17 bases spanning the gap. Germline V lookup: CDR1 MGHRA, CDR2 YSYEKL. CDR3: CASSQEGGRENDGYTF. The CDR3 DNA sequence: TGCGCCAGCAGCCAAGAGGGGGGCAGGGAGAATGATGGCTACACCTTC.